Below, 31 T cell receptor beta chains from the same sample are listed, as sequenced in a study of blood T cell repertoires in COVID-19. TCRdb's table, derived via immunoSEQ multiplex PCR, lists solely in-frame clones and lacks some. Here the sample spans about 180,000 clones, roughly 86% being singletons. Sequencing was performed on peripheral blood. These receptors were taken from a woman aged 25 to 39 with active or convalescent COVID-19.

The V gene is TRBV19, the J gene TRBJ2-7; TRBD1 is a possible D gene (5 bases). Per the germline V gene, CDR1 is LNHDA and CDR2 is SQIVND (reference sequence). V was cut by 1 base and J by 3 bases, with 10 bases left in between. The CDR3 covers 14 residues. The CDR3 protein is CASSIGQDSYEQYF. CDR3 coding DNA: TGTGCCAGTAGTATAGGACAAGACAGCTACGAGCAGTACTTC.

The chain carries TRBV7-8 and TRBJ2-1; 10 bases are a match to TRBD2. The CDR3 length is 15 residues. Looked up from germline, CDR1 is SGHVS and CDR2 is FQNEAQ. The ends lost 4 bases at V and 3 bases at J; junction bases unmatched: 3. The CDR3 region has the DNA TGTGCCAGCAGCTCCAGCGGGGGGGTCTACAATGAGCAGTTCTTC. Residues: CASSSSGGVYNEQFF.

The DNA for the CDR3 is TGTGCCAGCTCCCCCGGGACAGGGGCTAATTCACCCCTCCACTTT. This encodes CASSPGTGANSPLHF. The V and J genes are TRBV19 and TRBJ1-6; TRBD1 aligns across 10 bases. CDR1 LNHDA and CDR2 SQIVND come from the germline V gene (reference sequence). Unmatched junction bases numbered 8, after V lost 9 bases and J lost 6 bases. This CDR3 region has 15 residues.

This chain connects TRBV7-2 to TRBJ1-2; TRBD1 is a possible D gene (5 bases). The CDR3 sequence is 17 residues long. CDR1 is SGHTA and CDR2 is FQGNSA in the germline V gene. V gave up 5 bases and J gave up 8 bases, with 27 bases separating them. The CDR3 DNA follows: TGTGCCAGCAGCAAAAGGGCAGGGAACTCCGACCAGAGAGGCTACACCTTC. Amino acid sequence: CASSKRAGNSDQRGYTF.

The V and J genes are TRBV6-4 and TRBJ2-4; D is unresolved. The germline V and J ends were trimmed by 8 bases and 0 bases, with 23 bases remaining between them. Germline V gives CDR1 MRHNA, CDR2 SNTAGT. The CDR3 covers 18 residues. In nucleotides, the CDR3 is TGTGCCAGCGACCCAGGTCCGCCACAGCCTTTAGCCAAAAACATTCAGTACTTC. Protein sequence: CASDPGPPQPLAKNIQYF.

This sequence joins TRBV27 and TRBJ2-7, with 8 positions matching TRBD1. V trimming: 8 bases; J trimming: 6 bases; junction bases outside the gene matches: 9. Looked up from germline, CDR1 is MNHEY and CDR2 is SMNVEV (reference sequence). The CDR3 runs to 13 residues. The CDR3 protein is CASQIRGLSEQYF. DNA of the CDR3: TGTGCCAGCCAGATCAGGGGGCTATCCGAGCAGTACTTC.

About this clone: This sample also contains other DNA sequences that code for the same CDR3. This chain uses TRBV2 with TRBJ1-5; the match to TRBD1 covers 10 bases. V lost 4 bases to trimming and J lost 2 bases; unmatched junction nucleotides: 2. Germline-derived CDR1 and CDR2 are SNHLY and FYNNEI. The CDR3 spans 15 residues. The CDR3 coding sequence is TGTGCCAGCAGTGGACAGGGGGCCGGCAATCAGCCCCAGCATTTT. Protein sequence: CASSGQGAGNQPQHF.

The rearrangement links TRBV11-2 to TRBJ2-7; D is undetermined. The germline V gene has CDR1 SGHAT and CDR2 FQNNGV. This CDR3 comprises 11 residues. The V end lost 5 bases, the J end lost 3 bases, and 5 bases lay between the germline ends. CDR3 in amino acids: CASSISYEQYF. DNA for the CDR3: TGTGCCAGCAGCATTAGCTACGAGCAGTACTTC.

This clone came up a few times. The chain combines TRBV18 with TRBJ1-1, with 8 bases matching TRBD1. Germline V gene data show CDR1 as KGHSH and CDR2 as LQKENI. CDR3 length equals 15 residues. Germline trimming cut 2 bases from V and 4 bases from J; bases unmatched to any gene: 6. DNA for the CDR3: TGTGCCAGCTCACCAGTGGAGCAGGGGGCCACTGAAGCTTTCTTT. It encodes CASSPVEQGATEAFF.

CDR3 DNA: TGTGCCAGCAGTTACATAGGGGGTCTTAATGAAAAACTGTTTTTT. This gives the protein CASSYIGGLNEKLFF. V is TRBV6-5 and J is TRBJ1-4; the D gene is possibly TRBD1 (6 bases). There are 15 residues in the CDR3. V was shortened by 2 bases and J by 4 bases, with 11 bases between the two germline ends. Germline CDR1 MNHEY, CDR2 SVGAGI.

The gene calls are TRBV7-2 and TRBJ1-2; D ambiguous. This CDR3 spans 15 amino acids. Germline V gene lookup returns CDR1 SGHTA and CDR2 FQGNSA. The V gene lost 1 base and the J gene lost 4 bases, with 13 bases spanning the gap. DNA for the CDR3: TGTGCCAGCAGCTTAGAGGAGGGCAGCATCTATGGCTACACCTTC. It is translated as CASSLEEGSIYGYTF.

The chain links TRBV12-5 to TRBJ1-5, with TRBD1 identical over 7 bases. Per germline, CDR1 LGHNT and CDR2 FRNRAP. This CDR3 comprises 17 residues. The V segment lost 5 bases and the J segment 0 bases; nucleotides outside the gene matches: 10. The CDR3 region is CASGATGTAYSNQPQHF. Written as DNA, the CDR3 is TGTGCTAGTGGTGCCACCGGGACAGCTTATAGCAATCAGCCCCAGCATTTT.

The chain employs TRBV5-4 and TRBJ1-2, with 7 nucleotides matching TRBD1. V shed 3 bases and J 5 bases; nucleotides not matched to a gene: 10. The CDR3 sequence is 15 residues long. The germline V gene encodes CDR1 SGHNT and CDR2 YYREEE (reference sequence). The CDR3 sequence is CASSSGQSYRYGYTF. The CDR3 DNA reads as TGTGCCAGCAGCTCGGGACAGAGCTACCGATATGGCTACACCTTC. The full variable domain, with the rest looked up from reference TRBV5-4 and TRBJ1-2, is ETGVTQSPTHLIKTRGQQVTLRCSSQSGHNTVSWYQQALGQGPQFIFQYYREEENGRGNFPPRFSGLQFPNYSSELNVNALELDDSALYLCASSSGQSYRYGYTFGSGTRLTVV.

The rearrangement uses TRBV10-1 and TRBJ2-7, with TRBD2 matching over 9 bases. Germline V gives CDR1 WNHNN, CDR2 SYGVQD (reference sequence). The CDR3 has 12 residues. V lost 4 bases to trimming and J lost 5 bases; unmatched junction nucleotides: 0. CDR3 protein: CASSGLADEQYF. CDR3 in DNA: TGCGCCAGCAGTGGACTAGCGGACGAGCAGTACTTC.

In DNA form, the CDR3 reads TGTGCCAGCAGCCCCGGATGGGTGGAAACACAGAATGAGCAGTTCTTC. It is translated as CASSPGWVETQNEQFF. The chain uses TRBV7-9 and TRBJ2-1; D not certain. The CDR3 is made up of 16 amino acids. V dropped 5 bases and J dropped 7 bases, with 21 bases sitting between them. CDR1 is SEHNR, CDR2 FQNEAQ, per germline (reference sequence).

V and J are TRBV5-8 and TRBJ1-1; maybe TRBD1 (6 bases). The ends were cut back, 0 bases at V and 1 base at J, with 13 bases in the middle. CDR1 SGHTS and CDR2 YDEGEE come from the germline V gene. CDR3 length: 16 amino acids. Here the CDR3 reads CASSLGPDRWNTEAFF. CDR3 DNA: TGTGCCAGCAGCTTGGGTCCCGACAGGTGGAACACTGAAGCTTTCTTT.

The chain employs TRBV6-5 and TRBJ2-5; a possible D gene is TRBD2 (5 bases). The germline gives CDR1 MNHEY, CDR2 SVGAGI. This CDR3 has 14 amino acids. V gave up 1 base and J gave up 5 bases, with 11 bases separating them. CDR3 in DNA: TGTGCCAGCAGTTACTACCGGGGTAGGGAGACCCAGTACTTC. Residues: CASSYYRGRETQYF.

Details on this clone: Other DNA sequences from this sample encode an identical CDR3 as well. CDR3 sequence: CASSAGGNTEAFF. CDR3 sequence (DNA): TGTGCCAGCAGCGCCGGGGGTAACACTGAAGCTTTCTTT. V gene TRBV9 combines with J gene TRBJ1-1; a possible D gene is TRBD1 (5 bases). The length of the CDR3 is 13 residues. Per germline, CDR1 SGDLS and CDR2 YYNGEE. The V gene lost 3 bases and the J gene lost 2 bases, with 8 bases spanning the gap.

CDR3 bases: TGTGCCAGCAGTTCCCAGGGGGCCGGAACAGATACGCAGTATTTT. Residues: CASSSQGAGTDTQYF. The rearrangement uses TRBV6-5 and TRBJ2-3; 8 positions match TRBD1. The V gene's germline CDR1 is MNHEY and CDR2 SVGAGI. After removal of 4 bases from V and 3 bases from J, the junction contained 6 bases not matched to a gene. This CDR3 is 15 amino acids long.

The rearrangement joins TRBV19 to TRBJ1-1; no firm D call. Trimming removed 6 bases from V and 7 bases from J, with 9 bases in between. This CDR3 region has 11 residues. Looked up from germline, CDR1 is LNHDA and CDR2 is SQIVND (reference sequence). The chain's CDR3 is CASRNGDEAFF. The CDR3 nucleotides are TGTGCCAGTAGAAATGGAGATGAAGCTTTCTTT.

V is TRBV4-2 and J is TRBJ1-3, with TRBD1 identical over 7 bases. Germline trimming cut 2 bases from V and 5 bases from J; bases unmatched to any gene: 9. Germline lookup yields CDR1 LGHNA and CDR2 YNFKEQ. CDR3 size: 16 residues. The CDR3 spells CASSQPWETGRNTIYF. For the CDR3, the DNA is TGTGCCAGCAGCCAACCTTGGGAGACAGGGAGAAACACCATATATTTT.

This chain joins TRBV5-5 and TRBJ1-2, with D perhaps TRBD1 (5 bases). CDR1 is SGHKS, CDR2 YYEKEE, per germline (reference sequence). V lost 1 base and J 4 bases, leaving 8 bases between the germline ends. The CDR3 has 13 amino acids. The CDR3 region is CASSLWGGYGYTF. CDR3 sequence (DNA): TGTGCCAGCAGCTTGTGGGGCGGCTATGGCTACACCTTC.

The chain uses TRBV19 and TRBJ1-5, with TRBD1 as a possible D gene (5 bases). V lost 5 bases and J 4 bases, leaving 12 bases between the germline ends. The germline gives CDR1 LNHDA, CDR2 SQIVND (reference sequence). The CDR3 totals 14 residues. The CDR3 loop is CASSDQRGNQPQHF. DNA for the CDR3: TGTGCCAGTAGTGATCAAAGGGGTAATCAGCCCCAGCATTTT.

This clone was observed once. The chain combines TRBV28 with TRBJ1-1, with 7 bases identical to TRBD1. The germline gives CDR1 MDHEN, CDR2 SYDVKM. V lost 5 bases and J lost 2; bases outside the gene matches: 5. This CDR3 comprises 14 residues. The CDR3 coding sequence is TGTGCCAGCAGTAAGGGACAGTTTAACACTGAAGCTTTCTTT. Its protein is CASSKGQFNTEAFF. Complete variable domain (other parts from reference TRBV28 and TRBJ1-1): DVKVTQSSRYLVKRTGEKVFLECVQDMDHENMFWYRQDPGLGLRLIYFSYDVKMKEKGDIPEGYSVSREKKERFSLILESASTNQTSMYLCASSKGQFNTEAFFGQGTRLTVV.

This rearrangement joins TRBV6-6 to TRBJ1-2; TRBD1 matches 9 bases. V trimming: 2 bases; J trimming: 8 bases; junction bases outside the gene matches: 9. The CDR3 loop spans 15 amino acids. Germline-derived CDR1 and CDR2 are MNHNY and SVGAGI (reference sequence). CDR3 bases: TGTGCCAGCAGTTACGAGGGACAGGGTACATACGGCTACACCTTC. Encoded protein: CASSYEGQGTYGYTF.

The genes are TRBV19 and TRBJ2-1; unclear D gene. This CDR3 is 12 amino acids long. Per the germline V gene, CDR1 is LNHDA and CDR2 is SQIVND (reference sequence). V dropped 1 base and J dropped 9 bases, with 7 bases sitting between them. The DNA of the CDR3 is TGTGCCAGTAGTATAGGACGCGGTGAGCAGTTCTTC. It yields the protein CASSIGRGEQFF.

This clone was observed once. This chain joins TRBV7-9 and TRBJ1-5, with TRBD1 matching over 9 bases. There are 18 residues in the CDR3. V was clipped by 0 bases and J by 4 bases; unmatched bases: 10. Germline lookup yields CDR1 SEHNR and CDR2 FQNEAQ (reference sequence). The CDR3 here is CASSLASGTGSQNQPQHF. In nucleotides, the CDR3 is TGTGCCAGCAGCTTAGCCTCCGGGACAGGGTCCCAGAATCAGCCCCAGCATTTT.

The chain employs TRBV2 and TRBJ1-1; TRBD1 matches at 7 bases. Germline V gene sequence: CDR1 SNHLY, CDR2 FYNNEI. V was pared by 6 bases and J by 5 bases, with 9 bases of the junction left unmatched. There are 14 residues in the CDR3. The CDR3 DNA sequence: TGTGCCAGCAGCTCGACAGGGCTTGAAACTGAAGCTTTCTTT. It translates to CASSSTGLETEAFF.

The genes are TRBV10-1 and TRBJ2-7; possibly TRBD2 for D (6 bases). The CDR3 consists of 13 residues. Trimming cost V 5 bases and J 0 bases, with 8 bases left between them. Per germline, CDR1 WNHNN and CDR2 SYGVQD (reference sequence). The CDR3 sequence is CASSRGSSYEQYF. The CDR3 DNA reads TGCGCCAGCAGTCGGGGGAGCTCCTACGAGCAGTACTTC.

The chain couples TRBV27 to TRBJ2-2; TRBD2 aligns across 15 bases. This CDR3 spans 18 amino acids. Germline V gives CDR1 MNHEY, CDR2 SMNVEV (reference sequence). The junction had 3 bases not matched to a gene; V was cut back by 3 bases and J by 1 base. CDR3 bases: TGTGCCAGCAGTTTCACGGGACTAGCGGGAGGGAACACCGGGGAGCTGTTTTTT. It specifies CASSFTGLAGGNTGELFF.

The chain joins TRBV18 to TRBJ1-5; D is ambiguous. Germline-derived CDR1 and CDR2 are KGHSH and LQKENI. The V and J ends lost 3 bases and 0 bases respectively, with 3 bases between them. This CDR3 has 13 amino acids. CDR3 sequence reads: CASSPYSNQPQHF. CDR3 DNA: TGTGCCAGCTCACCCTATAGCAATCAGCCCCAGCATTTT.